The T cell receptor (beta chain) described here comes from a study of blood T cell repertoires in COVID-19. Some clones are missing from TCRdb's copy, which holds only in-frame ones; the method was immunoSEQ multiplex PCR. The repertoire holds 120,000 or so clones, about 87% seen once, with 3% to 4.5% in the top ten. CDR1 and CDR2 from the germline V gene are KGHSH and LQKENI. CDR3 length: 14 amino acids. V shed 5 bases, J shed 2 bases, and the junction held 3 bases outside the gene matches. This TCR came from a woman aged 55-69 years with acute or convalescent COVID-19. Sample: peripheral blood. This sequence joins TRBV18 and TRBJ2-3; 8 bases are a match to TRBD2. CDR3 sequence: CASSKREYTDTQYF. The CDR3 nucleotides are TGTGCCAGCTCAAAGCGGGAGTACACAGATACGCAGTATTTT.